The T cell receptor (beta chain) under discussion was sequenced for a study of cytomegalovirus exposure and HLA in healthy donors. Whole-study findings and limits: Certain sequence variants were highly shared and formed a cluster, and this cluster was likely a sequencing artifact.

The V and J ends lost 5 bases and 10 bases respectively, with 15 bases between them. The CDR3 has 14 residues. Germline V gives CDR1 MNHEY, CDR2 SMNVEV (reference sequence). In regard to this clone: Its specificity is not known.

Amplification used 60 Vbeta primers and 13 Jbeta primers. Using immunoSEQ multiplex PCR, the repertoire was profiled, and TCRdb retains in-frame clones only, with some absent. The profile shows 95,000 to 100,000 clones, less than 80% of them singletons. The chain joins TRBV27 to TRBJ1-6; possibly TRBD1 for D (5 bases). The specimen was PBMCs. This TCR derives from a man aged 35 to 55 in good health and CMV-seronegative. The CDR3 DNA is TGTGCCAGCAGTCCATCGGGGGGTGGGTCACCCCTCCACTTT. This codes for CASSPSGGGSPLHF.